This paragraph covers one T cell receptor beta chain sequence. Its matching antigen is unknown. The sample is drawn from a study of graft-versus-host responses after intestinal transplantation. Study context: The whole recipient group had anti-thymocyte globulin induction followed by tacrolimus and steroids for two to three years.

Findings and limits, study-wide: Patients who carried graft-donor T cell macrochimerism also had high graft-versus-host to host-versus-graft clonal ratios in their allografts. GvH clones occurred in recipient marrow; some first appeared in ileum or blood.

Data came from immunoSEQ multiplex PCR; TCRdb stores just in-frame clones and leaves some out. The table shows tens of thousands of clones, with around 91% occurring only once. Trimming took off 1 base at V and 4 bases at J, with 13 bases between the two ends. Germline assignment: CDR1 SGHAT and CDR2 FQNNGV. The CDR3 is made up of 15 amino acids. The sequence came from a human donor who received an intestinal transplant. J is TRBJ1-1 and V is TRBV11-2; possible D gene TRBD1, 5 bases. Sample: unstimulated CD4+ T cells sorted from spleen or lymph node cells, taken before intestinal transplant. CDR3 protein: CASSLVRAGGTEAFF. The CDR3, as DNA: TGTGCCAGCAGCTTAGTGAGGGCGGGGGGCACTGAAGCTTTCTTT. The variable domain in full, with the rest retrieved from reference TRBV11-2 and TRBJ1-1, is EAGVAQSPRYKIIEKRQSVAFWCNPISGHATLYWYQQILGQGPKLLIQFQNNGVVDDSQLPKDRFSAERLKGVDSTLKIQPAKLEDSAVYLCASSLVRAGGTEAFFGQGTRLTVV.